These 5 T cell receptor beta chains share one sample of origin, sequenced in a study of blood T cells in healthy people across ages. The use of a sample-barcoded 5' primer and a J-beta primer mix characterized a second PCR of roughly 6 to 12 cycles. TCRdb analysed the 5' RACE reads with MiXCR anew, one entry per CDR3 protein. The repertoire consists of about 1,500,000 distinct CDR3 sequences, with 28% occurring once and the leading ten covering 7.7%. Input material: blood. These receptors were taken from a woman under 40 in good health.

This clonotype was seen a few times. This chain joins TRBV11-2 and TRBJ1-6; D is ambiguous. CDR1 is SGHAT and CDR2 is FQNNGV in the germline V gene. This CDR3 spans 13 amino acids. V shed 4 bases and J shed 7 bases, with 8 bases lying between them. The DNA of the CDR3 is TGTGCCAGCAGCTCTACAGAGAATTCACCCCTCCACTTT. This gives the protein CASSSTENSPLHF.

This clonotype has only a few counts. The chain combines TRBV29-1 with TRBJ1-4; D unclear. Germline CDR1 reads SQVTM; CDR2 reads ANQGSEA. There are 13 residues in the CDR3. Between the trimmed V and J ends, which lost 8 bases and 4 bases, there was a span of 14 bases. CDR3 DNA: TGCAGCACGGAGCAGGACTTTAATGAAAAACTGTTTTTT. Amino acid sequence: CSTEQDFNEKLFF.

As to this clonotype: Being one base from a much bigger clone, this may be a read error. The gene calls are TRBV29-1 and TRBJ2-7; D gene uncertain. Germline CDR1 is SQVTM and CDR2 is ANQGSEA. The CDR3 is 12 amino acids. The CDR3 DNA reads as TGCAGCGTTAAGTTCGCCTCCTACGAGCGGTACTTC. It yields the protein CSVKFASYERYF.

A remark on this clonotype: One base away lies a much larger clone, so this may be a sequencing read error. The V and J genes are TRBV20-1 and TRBJ1-5; maybe TRBD1 (6 bases). V gave up 4 bases and J gave up 1 base, with 11 bases separating them. This CDR3 has 14 amino acids. Germline values: CDR1 DFQATT, CDR2 SNEGSKA (reference sequence). For the CDR3, the DNA is TGCAGTGCTATTGAGGGGGAGAGCAATCAGCCCCAGCATTTT. Its protein is CSAIEGESNQPQHF.

This chain joins TRBV20-1 and TRBJ2-3; 9 bases align to TRBD2. V lost 5 bases to trimming and J lost 0 bases; unmatched junction nucleotides: 9. Germline-derived CDR1 and CDR2 are DFQATT and SNEGSKA (reference sequence). The CDR3 sequence is 16 residues long. CDR3 sequence (DNA): TGCAGTGCTGCTATGCGACTAGCGGTTAGCACAGATACGCAGTATTTT. Translation: CSAAMRLAVSTDTQYF.